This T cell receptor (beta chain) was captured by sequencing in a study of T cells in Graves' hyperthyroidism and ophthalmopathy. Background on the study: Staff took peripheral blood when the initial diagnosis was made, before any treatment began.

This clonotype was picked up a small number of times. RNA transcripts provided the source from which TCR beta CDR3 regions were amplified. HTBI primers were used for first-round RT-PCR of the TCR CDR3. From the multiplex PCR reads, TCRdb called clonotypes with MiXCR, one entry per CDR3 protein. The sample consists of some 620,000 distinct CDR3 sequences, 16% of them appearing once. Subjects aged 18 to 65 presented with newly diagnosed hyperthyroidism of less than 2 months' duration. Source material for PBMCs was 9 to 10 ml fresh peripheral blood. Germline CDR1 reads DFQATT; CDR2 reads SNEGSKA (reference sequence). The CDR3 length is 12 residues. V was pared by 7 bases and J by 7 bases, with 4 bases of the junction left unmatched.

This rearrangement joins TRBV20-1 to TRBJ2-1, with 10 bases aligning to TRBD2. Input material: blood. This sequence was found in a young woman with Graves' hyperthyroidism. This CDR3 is CSVASGRNEQFF. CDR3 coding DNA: TGCAGTGTGGCTAGCGGGAGAAATGAGCAGTTCTTC.